What follows are 14 T cell receptor beta chains derived from one specimen sequenced in a study of technical replicates of blood from a handful of donors. The protocol was immunoSEQ multiplex PCR, while the TCRdb copy is restricted to in-frame clones and leaves out a portion. Here the sample spans around 80,000 clones, approximately 91% being singletons. Sequenced input: T cells isolated from PBMCs. These receptors were collected from a human donor in good health.

CDR3 sequence (DNA): TGCAGCGTAGGACAGGGTGGAGGCTACACCTTC. Translated: CSVGQGGGYTF. V usage is TRBV29-1 and J usage is TRBJ1-2, with 8 bases lining up with TRBD1. The germline V gene has CDR1 SQVTM and CDR2 ANQGSEA. The CDR3 spans 11 residues. The trim removed 6 bases at V and 8 bases at J, leaving 5 bases unmatched.

The CDR3 DNA sequence: TGCGCCAGCAGTGAGTCTAGAGGGTATGAGCAGTTCTTC. Residues: CASSESRGYEQFF. The chain joins TRBV10-2 to TRBJ2-1, with a tentative D call TRBD2 (5 bases). Germline V gives CDR1 WSHSY, CDR2 SAAADI. Trimming stripped 0 bases from V and 8 bases from J, with 8 bases between. The CDR3 extends over 13 amino acids.

The chain recombines TRBV9 with TRBJ2-1; 8 nucleotides match TRBD2. With V trimmed by 6 bases and J by 10 bases, 12 bases remained unmatched. Germline loops: CDR1 SGDLS, CDR2 YYNGEE. The CDR3 runs 14 residues. This CDR3 is CASTSSGGAGEQFF. The CDR3 region has the DNA TGTGCCAGCACTTCAAGCGGGGGAGCTGGGGAGCAGTTCTTC.

The V and J genes are TRBV10-3 and TRBJ2-2, with 8 bases lining up with TRBD2. The CDR3 runs 15 residues. V dropped 7 bases and J dropped 5; count of bases not matched to a gene: 9. Germline assignment: CDR1 ENHRY and CDR2 SYGVKD. The CDR3 DNA follows: TGTGCCATCACCGCAGCGGGAGAAGGTACCGGGGAGCTGTTTTTT. It is translated as CAITAAGEGTGELFF.

The V gene is TRBV23-1, the J gene TRBJ1-2, with D possibly being TRBD1 (5 bases). TRBV23-1 is treated as an ORF (open reading frame) with a function not yet certain. V was pared by 1 base and J by 7 bases, with 13 bases between. There are 14 residues in the CDR3. CDR3 amino acids: CASSQCFGAPGYTF. CDR3 nucleotide sequence: TGCGCCAGCAGTCAATGCTTTGGGGCGCCTGGCTACACCTTC.

The gene calls are TRBV19 and TRBJ2-5, with 10 bases lining up with TRBD2. Trimming at V came to 7 bases and at J to 5 bases, leaving 4 bases not matched to a gene. CDR1 is LNHDA and CDR2 is SQIVND in the germline V gene (reference sequence). The CDR3 extends over 13 amino acids. In DNA, the CDR3 is TGTGCCAGTAATAGCGGGAGGCCTGAGACCCAGTACTTC. Translation: CASNSGRPETQYF.

For the CDR3, the DNA is TGTGCCAGCACCCAGACTAGCGGCTCTCCGAAGTTCTTC. It translates to CASTQTSGSPKFF. The V gene is TRBV6-5, the J gene TRBJ2-1, with 9 bases aligning to TRBD2. The J segment lost 14 bases and the V segment lost 7 bases, leaving 12 bases of the junction unmatched. The CDR3 length is 13 residues. Germline V lookup: CDR1 MNHEY, CDR2 SVGAGI.

This clone was recorded once. V gene TRBV5-8 combines with J gene TRBJ1-1; 7 nucleotides align to TRBD1. Germline loops: CDR1 SGHTS, CDR2 YDEGEE. Trimming took 4 bases from V and 0 from J; bases not matched to a gene: 6. This CDR3 is 15 amino acids long. The CDR3 protein is CASSQPDRMNTEAFF. The DNA for the CDR3 is TGTGCCAGCAGCCAACCGGACAGGATGAACACTGAAGCTTTCTTT. Full variable domain (remainder filled in from reference TRBV5-8 and TRBJ1-1): EAGVTQSPTHLIKTRGQQATLRCSPISGHTSVYWYQQALGLGLQFLLWYDEGEERNRGNFPPRFSGRQFPNYSSELNVNALELEDSALYLCASSQPDRMNTEAFFGQGTRLTVV.

This clone was recorded only once. The gene calls are TRBV6-5 and TRBJ2-7; TRBD1 matches at 10 bases. The CDR3 runs to 15 residues. Per germline, CDR1 MNHEY and CDR2 SVGAGI. After removal of 0 bases from V and 5 bases from J, the junction contained 4 bases not matched to a gene. The CDR3 nucleotides read TGTGCCAGCAGTTACTCCGGGACAGGGGTACACGAGCAGTACTTC. As protein: CASSYSGTGVHEQYF.

This clone has just one count. The chain couples TRBV7-9 to TRBJ1-4, with TRBD1 matching 7 bases. Trimming removed 4 bases from V and 0 bases from J; junction bases left unmatched: 2. The CDR3 runs 15 residues. Germline loops: CDR1 SEHNR, CDR2 FQNEAQ (reference sequence). CDR3 sequence (DNA): TGTGCCAGCAGCTACCAGGGGGCAACTAATGAAAAACTGTTTTTT. It translates to CASSYQGATNEKLFF.

The chain links TRBV7-9 to TRBJ2-7, with TRBD1 matching over 9 bases. V dropped 5 bases and J dropped 2; count of bases not matched to a gene: 10. The CDR3 contains 16 residues. Germline loops: CDR1 SEHNR, CDR2 FQNEAQ (reference sequence). CDR3: CASSLRMGQGPYEQYF. For the CDR3, the DNA is TGTGCCAGCAGCCTTAGAATGGGACAGGGCCCCTACGAGCAGTACTTC. Filled out from reference TRBV7-9 and TRBJ2-7, the complete variable domain reads DTGVSQNPRHKITKRGQNVTFRCDPISEHNRLYWYRQTLGQGPEFLTYFQNEAQLEKSRLLSDRFSAERPKGSFSTLEIQRTEQGDSAMYLCASSLRMGQGPYEQYFGPGTRLTVT.

J is TRBJ2-3 and V is TRBV9; D call uncertain. CDR1 is SGDLS, CDR2 YYNGEE, per germline. V shed 0 bases and J shed 1 base, with 9 bases lying between them. The CDR3 totals 15 residues. This chain's CDR3 is CASSVGPGGTDTQYF. The CDR3 coding sequence is TGTGCCAGCAGCGTAGGGCCGGGTGGCACAGATACGCAGTATTTT. Full variable domain (rest looked up from reference TRBV9 and TRBJ2-3): DSGVTQTPKHLITATGQRVTLRCSPRSGDLSVYWYQQSLDQGLQFLIQYYNGEERAKGNILERFSAQQFPDLHSELNLSSLELGDSALYFCASSVGPGGTDTQYFGPGTRLTVL.

The rearrangement joins TRBV6-6 to TRBJ2-2; possible D gene TRBD2, 5 bases. Germline assignment: CDR1 MNHNY and CDR2 SVGAGI (reference sequence). Trimming removed 0 bases from V and 0 bases from J, with 8 bases in between. The CDR3 covers 16 residues. The CDR3 loop reads CASSYSRAANTGELFF. In DNA, the CDR3 is TGTGCCAGCAGTTACTCGCGAGCGGCGAACACCGGGGAGCTGTTTTTT.

The chain couples TRBV4-2 to TRBJ2-5, with D tentatively TRBD1 (7 bases). Trimming shortened V by 0 bases and J by 1 base, and 12 bases separated the two germline ends. CDR1 LGHNA and CDR2 YNFKEQ come from the germline V gene. The CDR3 is made up of 16 amino acids. As DNA, the CDR3 is TGTGCCAGCAGCCAAGATCGGCGGGACAGCCAAGAGACCCAGTACTTC. Translation gives CASSQDRRDSQETQYF.